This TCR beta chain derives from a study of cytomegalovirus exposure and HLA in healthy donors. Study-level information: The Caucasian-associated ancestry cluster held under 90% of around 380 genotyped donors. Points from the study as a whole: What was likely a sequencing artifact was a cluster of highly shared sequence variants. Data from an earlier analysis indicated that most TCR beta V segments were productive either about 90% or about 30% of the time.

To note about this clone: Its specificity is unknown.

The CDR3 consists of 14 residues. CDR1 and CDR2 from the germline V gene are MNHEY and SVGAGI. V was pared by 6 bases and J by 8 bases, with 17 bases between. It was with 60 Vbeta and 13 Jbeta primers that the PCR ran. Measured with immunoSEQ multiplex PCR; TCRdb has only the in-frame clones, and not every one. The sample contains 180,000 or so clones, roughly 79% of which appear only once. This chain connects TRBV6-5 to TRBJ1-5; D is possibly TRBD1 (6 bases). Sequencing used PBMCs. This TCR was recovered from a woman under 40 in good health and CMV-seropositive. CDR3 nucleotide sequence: TGTGCCAGCAGGGGGGCCGGACGGGGGGAGCCCCAGCATTTT. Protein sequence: CASRGAGRGEPQHF.